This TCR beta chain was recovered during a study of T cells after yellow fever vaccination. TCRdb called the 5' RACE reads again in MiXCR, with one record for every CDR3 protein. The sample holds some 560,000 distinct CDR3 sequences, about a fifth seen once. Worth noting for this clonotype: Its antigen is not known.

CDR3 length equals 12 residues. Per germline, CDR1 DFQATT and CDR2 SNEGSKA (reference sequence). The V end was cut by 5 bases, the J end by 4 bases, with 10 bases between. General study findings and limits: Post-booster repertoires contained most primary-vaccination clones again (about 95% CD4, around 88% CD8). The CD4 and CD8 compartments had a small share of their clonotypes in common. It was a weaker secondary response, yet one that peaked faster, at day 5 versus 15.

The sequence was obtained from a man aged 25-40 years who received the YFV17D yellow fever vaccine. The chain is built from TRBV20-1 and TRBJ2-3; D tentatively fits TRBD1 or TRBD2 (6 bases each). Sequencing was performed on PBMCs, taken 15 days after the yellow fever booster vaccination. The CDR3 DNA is TGCAGTGCTTACAGGGAGGCAGATACGCAGTATTTT. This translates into CSAYREADTQYF.